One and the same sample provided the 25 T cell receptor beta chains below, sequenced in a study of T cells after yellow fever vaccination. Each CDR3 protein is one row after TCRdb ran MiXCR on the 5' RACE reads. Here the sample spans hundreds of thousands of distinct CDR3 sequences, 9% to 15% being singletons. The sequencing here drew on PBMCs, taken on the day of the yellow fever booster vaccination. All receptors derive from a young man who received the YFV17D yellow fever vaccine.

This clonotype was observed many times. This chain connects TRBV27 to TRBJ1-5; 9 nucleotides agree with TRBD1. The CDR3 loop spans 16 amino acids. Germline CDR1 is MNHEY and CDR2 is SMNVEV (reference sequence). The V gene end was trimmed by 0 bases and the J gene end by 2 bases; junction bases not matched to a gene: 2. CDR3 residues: CASSLSGTGRNQPQHF. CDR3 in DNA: TGTGCCAGCAGTTTATCGGGGACAGGGCGCAATCAGCCCCAGCATTTT.

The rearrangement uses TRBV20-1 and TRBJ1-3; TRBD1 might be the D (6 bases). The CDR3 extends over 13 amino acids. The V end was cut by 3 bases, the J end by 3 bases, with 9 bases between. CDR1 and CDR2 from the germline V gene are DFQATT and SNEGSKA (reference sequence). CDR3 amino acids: CSARGAVGNTIYF. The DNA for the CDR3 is TGCAGTGCTAGGGGGGCTGTTGGAAACACCATATATTTT.

In DNA, the CDR3 is TGTGCCAGCAGGATGGACAGGCCGCGGGCCACCGGGGAGCTGTTTTTT. Translating it yields CASRMDRPRATGELFF. V and J are TRBV7-2 and TRBJ2-2, with TRBD1 matching over 7 bases. With 6 bases clipped from V and 4 bases from J, the junction kept 11 bases outside the gene matches. The germline CDR1 and CDR2 sequences are SGHTA and FQGNSA. CDR3 length: 16 amino acids.

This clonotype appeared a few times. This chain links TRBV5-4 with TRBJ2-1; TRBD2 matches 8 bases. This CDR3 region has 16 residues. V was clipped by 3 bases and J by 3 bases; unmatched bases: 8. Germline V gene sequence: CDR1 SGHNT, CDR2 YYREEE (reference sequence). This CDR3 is CASSWTSGGVYNEQFF. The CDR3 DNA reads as TGTGCCAGCAGCTGGACCTCGGGAGGGGTCTACAATGAGCAGTTCTTC.

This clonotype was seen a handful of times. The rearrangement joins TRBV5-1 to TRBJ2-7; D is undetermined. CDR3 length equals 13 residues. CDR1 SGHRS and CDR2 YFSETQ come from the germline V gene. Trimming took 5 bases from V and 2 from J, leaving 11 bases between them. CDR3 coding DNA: TGCGCCAGCAGACGGCTCGATGCCTACGAGCAGTACTTC. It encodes CASRRLDAYEQYF. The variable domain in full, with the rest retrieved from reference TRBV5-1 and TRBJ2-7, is KAGVTQTPRYLIKTRGQQVTLSCSPISGHRSVSWYQQTPGQGLQFLFEYFSETQRNKGNFPGRFSGRQFSNSRSEMNVSTLELGDSALYLCASRRLDAYEQYFGPGTRLTVT.

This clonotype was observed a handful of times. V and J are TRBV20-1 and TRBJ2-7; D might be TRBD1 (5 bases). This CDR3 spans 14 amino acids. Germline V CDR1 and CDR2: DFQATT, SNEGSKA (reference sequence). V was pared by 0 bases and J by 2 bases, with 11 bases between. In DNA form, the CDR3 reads TGCAGTGCTAGAGAACCAGGCAGGGCCTACGAGCAGTACTTC. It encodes CSAREPGRAYEQYF.

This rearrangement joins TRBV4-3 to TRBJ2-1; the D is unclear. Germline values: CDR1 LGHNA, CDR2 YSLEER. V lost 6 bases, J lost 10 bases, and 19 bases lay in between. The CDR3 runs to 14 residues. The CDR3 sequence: CASSLGHDGWEQFF. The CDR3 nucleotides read TGCGCCAGCAGTCTAGGGCACGATGGTTGGGAGCAGTTCTTC.

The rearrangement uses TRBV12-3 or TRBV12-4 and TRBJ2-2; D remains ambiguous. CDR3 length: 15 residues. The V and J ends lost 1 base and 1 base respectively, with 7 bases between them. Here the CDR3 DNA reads TGTGCCAGCAGTTTAGGAGTGGGGAACACCGGGGAGCTGTTTTTT. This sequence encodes CASSLGVGNTGELFF.

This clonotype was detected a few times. The CDR3 bases are TGCGCCAGCAGCCAAGATAGGACTAGTTTCACCGGGGAGCTGTTTTTT. The encoded protein is CASSQDRTSFTGELFF. The chain joins TRBV4-3 to TRBJ2-2, with 7 bases lining up with TRBD2. The CDR3 sequence is 16 residues long. The ends lost 0 bases at V and 4 bases at J; junction bases unmatched: 5. Germline V gene lookup returns CDR1 LGHNA and CDR2 YSLEER.

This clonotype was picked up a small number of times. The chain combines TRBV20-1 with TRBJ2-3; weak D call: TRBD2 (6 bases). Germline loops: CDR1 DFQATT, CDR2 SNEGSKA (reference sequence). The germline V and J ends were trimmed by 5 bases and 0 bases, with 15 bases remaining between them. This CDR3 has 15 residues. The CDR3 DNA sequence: TGCAGTGCTTTCCCCGGTGGGACTAGCACAGATACGCAGTATTTT. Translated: CSAFPGGTSTDTQYF.

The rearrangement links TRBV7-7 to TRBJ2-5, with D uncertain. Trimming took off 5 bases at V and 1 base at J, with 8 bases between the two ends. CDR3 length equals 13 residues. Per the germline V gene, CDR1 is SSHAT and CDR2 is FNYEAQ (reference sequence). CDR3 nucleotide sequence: TGTGCCAGCAGCCAACAAGTCCAAGAGACCCAGTACTTC. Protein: CASSQQVQETQYF.

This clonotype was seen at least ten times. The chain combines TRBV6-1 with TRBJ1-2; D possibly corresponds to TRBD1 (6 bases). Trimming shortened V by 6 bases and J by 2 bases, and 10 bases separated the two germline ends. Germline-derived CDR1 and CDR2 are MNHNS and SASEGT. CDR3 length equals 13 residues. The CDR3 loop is CASRVDRNYGYTF. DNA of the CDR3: TGTGCCAGCAGGGTGGACAGAAACTATGGCTACACCTTC.

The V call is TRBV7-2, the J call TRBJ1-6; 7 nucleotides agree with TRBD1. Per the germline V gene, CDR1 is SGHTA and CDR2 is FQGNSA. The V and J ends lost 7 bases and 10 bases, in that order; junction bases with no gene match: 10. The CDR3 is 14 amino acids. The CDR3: CASTPGGGLSPLHF. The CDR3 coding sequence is TGTGCCAGCACCCCGGGAGGGGGCCTCTCACCCCTCCACTTT.

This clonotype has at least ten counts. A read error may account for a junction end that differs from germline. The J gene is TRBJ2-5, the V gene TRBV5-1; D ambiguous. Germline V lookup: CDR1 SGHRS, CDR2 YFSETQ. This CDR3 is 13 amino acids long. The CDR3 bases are TGTGCCAGCAGTTTCCCAGGCGGAGAGACCCAGTACTTC. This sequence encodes CASSFPGGETQYF.

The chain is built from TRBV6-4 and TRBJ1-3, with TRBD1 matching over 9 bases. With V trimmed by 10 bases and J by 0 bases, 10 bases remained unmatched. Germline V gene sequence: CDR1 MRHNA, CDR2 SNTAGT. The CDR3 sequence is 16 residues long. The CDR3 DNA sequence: TGTGCCACCGCCCGGGACAGGGTTTACTCTGGAAACACCATATATTTT. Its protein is CATARDRVYSGNTIYF.

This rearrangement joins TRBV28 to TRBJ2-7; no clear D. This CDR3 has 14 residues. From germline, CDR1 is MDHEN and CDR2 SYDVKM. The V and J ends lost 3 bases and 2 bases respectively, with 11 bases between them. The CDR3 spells CASSFRHQAYEQYF. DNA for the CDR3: TGTGCCAGCAGTTTCCGACACCAAGCCTACGAGCAGTACTTC.

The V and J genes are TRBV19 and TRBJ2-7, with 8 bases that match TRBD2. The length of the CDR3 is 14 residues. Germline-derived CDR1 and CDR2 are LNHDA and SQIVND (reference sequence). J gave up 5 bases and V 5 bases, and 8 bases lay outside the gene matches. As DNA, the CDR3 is TGTGCCAGTAGTGACTTAGCGGGATTCAACGAGCAGTACTTC. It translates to CASSDLAGFNEQYF. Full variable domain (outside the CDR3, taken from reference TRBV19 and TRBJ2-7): DGGITQSPKYLFRKEGQNVTLSCEQNLNHDAMYWYRQDPGQGLRLIYYSQIVNDFQKGDIAEGYSVSREKKESFPLTVTSAQKNPTAFYLCASSDLAGFNEQYFGPGTRLTVT.

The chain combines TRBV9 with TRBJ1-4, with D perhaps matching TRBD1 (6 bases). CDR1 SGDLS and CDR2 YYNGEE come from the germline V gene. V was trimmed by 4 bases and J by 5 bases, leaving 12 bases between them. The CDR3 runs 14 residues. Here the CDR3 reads CASSQTGRNEKLFF. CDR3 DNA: TGTGCCAGCAGCCAGACAGGCCGAAATGAAAAACTGTTTTTT.

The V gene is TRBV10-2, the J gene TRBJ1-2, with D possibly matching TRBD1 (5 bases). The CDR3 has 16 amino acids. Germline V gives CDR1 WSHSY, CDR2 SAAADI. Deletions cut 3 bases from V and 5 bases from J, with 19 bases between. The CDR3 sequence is CASSDLDTQNRYGYTF. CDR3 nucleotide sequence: TGCGCCAGCAGTGACTTGGACACCCAGAACCGATATGGCTACACCTTC.

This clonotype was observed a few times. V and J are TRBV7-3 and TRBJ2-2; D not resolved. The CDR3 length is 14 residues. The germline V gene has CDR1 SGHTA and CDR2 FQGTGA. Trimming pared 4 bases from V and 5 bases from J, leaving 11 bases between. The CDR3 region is CASSSRHGTGELFF. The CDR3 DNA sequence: TGTGCCAGCAGCTCACGACATGGAACCGGGGAGCTGTTTTTT.

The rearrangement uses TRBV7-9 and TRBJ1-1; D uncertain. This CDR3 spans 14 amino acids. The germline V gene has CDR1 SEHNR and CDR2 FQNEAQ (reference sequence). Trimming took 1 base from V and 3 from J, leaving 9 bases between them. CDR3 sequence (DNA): TGTGCCAGCAGCTTAGGAAGCGCCGACACTGAAGCTTTCTTT. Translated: CASSLGSADTEAFF. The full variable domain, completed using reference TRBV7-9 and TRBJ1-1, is DTGVSQNPRHKITKRGQNVTFRCDPISEHNRLYWYRQTLGQGPEFLTYFQNEAQLEKSRLLSDRFSAERPKGSFSTLEIQRTEQGDSAMYLCASSLGSADTEAFFGQGTRLTVV.

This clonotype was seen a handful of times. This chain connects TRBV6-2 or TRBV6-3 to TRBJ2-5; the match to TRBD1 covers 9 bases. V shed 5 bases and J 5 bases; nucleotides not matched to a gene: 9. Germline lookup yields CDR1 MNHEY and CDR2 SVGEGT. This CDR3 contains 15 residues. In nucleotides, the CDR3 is TGTGCCAGCAGTCCCAACAGGGGGCTGGGGGAGACCCAGTACTTC. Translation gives CASSPNRGLGETQYF.

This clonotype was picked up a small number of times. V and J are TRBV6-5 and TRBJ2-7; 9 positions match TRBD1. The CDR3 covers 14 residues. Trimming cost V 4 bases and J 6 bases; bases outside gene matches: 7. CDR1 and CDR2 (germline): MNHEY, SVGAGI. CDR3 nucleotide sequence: TGTGCCAGCAGTTCCGACAGGGGGGCCTTCGAGCAGTACTTC. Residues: CASSSDRGAFEQYF.

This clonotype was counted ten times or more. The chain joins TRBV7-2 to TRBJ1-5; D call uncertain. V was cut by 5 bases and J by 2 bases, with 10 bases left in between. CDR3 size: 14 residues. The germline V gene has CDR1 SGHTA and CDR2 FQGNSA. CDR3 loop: CASSATGGNQPQHF. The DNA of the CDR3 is TGTGCCAGCAGCGCTACGGGAGGCAATCAGCCCCAGCATTTT.

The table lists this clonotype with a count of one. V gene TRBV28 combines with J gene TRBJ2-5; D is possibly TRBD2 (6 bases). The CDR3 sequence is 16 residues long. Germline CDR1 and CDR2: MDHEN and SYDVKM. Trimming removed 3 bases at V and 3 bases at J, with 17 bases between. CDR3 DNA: TGTGCCAGCAGTTTTCACCGGAGGGCCCGAGAAGAGACCCAGTACTTC. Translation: CASSFHRRAREETQYF.